The 27 T cell receptor beta chains below come from one sample, sequenced in a study of blood T cell repertoires in COVID-19. Profiled with immunoSEQ multiplex PCR; TCRdb holds only in-frame clones, not every one. The sample consists of fewer than 250,000 clones, around 90% of them appearing once. Material: peripheral blood. Receptor source: a man between 60 and 70 years old with acute or convalescent COVID-19.

This chain connects TRBV6-1 to TRBJ1-6; 8 bases map to TRBD1. The CDR3 is made up of 20 amino acids. In germline, CDR1 is MNHNS, CDR2 SASEGT. V lost 1 base and J lost 3; bases outside the gene matches: 14. The CDR3 DNA sequence: TGTGCCAGCAGTGAAGTCCTAGGGACAGGCAGAATCTTCTATAATTCACCCCTCCACTTT. Its translation: CASSEVLGTGRIFYNSPLHF.

The genes are TRBV7-3 and TRBJ2-1; 8 positions match TRBD1. With V trimmed by 4 bases and J by 2 bases, 4 bases remained unmatched. This CDR3 is built from 15 residues. From germline, CDR1 is SGHTA and CDR2 FQGTGA. Here the CDR3 reads CASSSQGQAYNEQFF. As DNA, the CDR3 is TGTGCCAGCAGCTCACAGGGACAGGCCTACAATGAGCAGTTCTTC.

CDR3: CASSLWLAGGETQYF. The DNA of the CDR3 is TGCGCCAGCAGCTTGTGGCTAGCGGGCGGGGAGACCCAGTACTTC. The chain couples TRBV5-1 to TRBJ2-5; 8 bases fit TRBD2. J lost 5 bases, V lost 1 base, and 7 bases had no gene match. CDR3 length: 15 amino acids. Germline loops: CDR1 SGHRS, CDR2 YFSETQ. The full variable domain, rest sourced from reference TRBV5-1 and TRBJ2-5, is KAGVTQTPRYLIKTRGQQVTLSCSPISGHRSVSWYQQTPGQGLQFLFEYFSETQRNKGNFPGRFSGRQFSNSRSEMNVSTLELGDSALYLCASSLWLAGGETQYFGPGTRLLVL.

The chain carries TRBV5-8 and TRBJ2-3; TRBD2 aligns across 9 bases. With 4 bases clipped from V and 2 bases from J, the junction kept 11 bases outside the gene matches. From germline, CDR1 is SGHTS and CDR2 YDEGEE. The CDR3 covers 17 residues. The CDR3 loop is CASSPLLSGGSTDTQYF. The CDR3 coding sequence is TGTGCCAGCAGCCCCCTCCTGAGCGGGGGGTCCACAGATACGCAGTATTTT.

This chain uses TRBV27 with TRBJ2-5, with a tentative D call TRBD1 (6 bases). The germline V gene has CDR1 MNHEY and CDR2 SMNVEV (reference sequence). Trimming removed 6 bases from V and 5 bases from J, with 22 bases in between. The CDR3 covers 16 residues. The CDR3 protein is CASSTQGGGQRETQYF. Written as DNA, the CDR3 is TGTGCCAGCAGCACTCAGGGTGGGGGACAACGGGAGACCCAGTACTTC.

The chain employs TRBV6-5 and TRBJ1-1; maybe TRBD1 (5 bases). The V gene's germline CDR1 is MNHEY and CDR2 SVGAGI. Between the trimmed V and J ends, which lost 0 bases and 0 bases, there was a span of 11 bases. CDR3 length: 16 amino acids. Here the CDR3 reads CASSYSRTPLNTEAFF. As DNA, the CDR3 is TGTGCCAGCAGTTACTCGAGGACACCCCTGAACACTGAAGCTTTCTTT.

This sequence joins TRBV7-2 and TRBJ2-7, with D perhaps matching TRBD2 (7 bases). The CDR3 spans 16 residues. Germline lookup yields CDR1 SGHTA and CDR2 FQGNSA. V shed 0 bases and J shed 4 bases, with 16 bases lying between them. This CDR3 is CASSLALGGGRYEQYF. CDR3 sequence (DNA): TGTGCCAGCAGCTTAGCGCTGGGGGGGGGCCGGTACGAGCAGTACTTC.

The table lists this clone with a few counts. The gene calls are TRBV3-1 (or the pseudogene TRBV3-2) and TRBJ2-4, with 7 bases that match TRBD1. Germline CDR1 LGHDT, CDR2 YNNKEL (reference sequence). After removal of 1 base from V and 6 bases from J, the junction contained 12 bases not matched to a gene. The CDR3 contains 17 residues. In DNA, the CDR3 is TGTGCCAGCAGCCAAGGGTCCCCCGGGACAGACCGAAACATTCAGTACTTC. Residues: CASSQGSPGTDRNIQYF.

V gene TRBV5-5 combines with J gene TRBJ2-5; D unresolved. This CDR3 contains 12 residues. Germline V gene sequence: CDR1 SGHKS, CDR2 YYEKEE (reference sequence). Trimming removed 2 bases from V and 2 bases from J, with 4 bases in between. The CDR3 spells CASSFNQETQYF. The CDR3 DNA sequence: TGTGCCAGCAGCTTCAATCAAGAGACCCAGTACTTC.

The chain has TRBV24-1 and TRBJ2-7; 8 nucleotides match TRBD1. The CDR3 contains 17 residues. V was pared by 3 bases and J by 0 bases, with 9 bases of the junction left unmatched. CDR1 and CDR2 (germline): KGHDR, SFDVKD. For the CDR3, the DNA is TGTGCCACCAGTGATCCCAAAGACAGGGGCAACTCCTACGAGCAGTACTTC. Translation gives CATSDPKDRGNSYEQYF.

The chain joins TRBV6-5 to TRBJ1-2, with D hard to call. CDR3 length equals 16 residues. Germline CDR1 MNHEY, CDR2 SVGAGI. Trimming left V 0 bases short and J 2 bases short, with 13 bases between. The CDR3 here is CASSYSLGGGNYGYTF. Here the CDR3 DNA reads TGTGCCAGCAGTTACTCTTTGGGAGGAGGGAACTATGGCTACACCTTC.

This CDR3 reads CASSLDRQIGYTF. The CDR3 bases are TGCGCCAGCAGCTTGGACAGGCAAATAGGCTACACCTTC. This rearrangement joins TRBV5-1 to TRBJ1-2, with a weak D call TRBD1 (5 bases). V was trimmed by 0 bases and J by 8 bases, leaving 11 bases between them. CDR3 length: 13 residues. Germline V lookup: CDR1 SGHRS, CDR2 YFSETQ.

The chain links TRBV19 to TRBJ1-1, with D possibly being TRBD1 (5 bases). Trimming removed 3 bases from V and 6 bases from J, with 17 bases in between. The CDR3 runs to 15 residues. The germline CDR1 and CDR2 sequences are LNHDA and SQIVND (reference sequence). For the CDR3, the DNA is TGTGCCAGTAGTATCACCTGGGGCGGGGGTCCTGAAGCTTTCTTT. Its protein is CASSITWGGGPEAFF.

This clone appeared a single time. This chain connects TRBV19 to TRBJ1-3; maybe TRBD1 (5 bases). CDR3 length equals 16 residues. Per germline, CDR1 LNHDA and CDR2 SQIVND (reference sequence). The V end was cut by 7 bases, the J end by 1 base, with 17 bases between. CDR3 nucleotide sequence: TGTGCCAGTAATTCTCTTGGGACTAGATCTGGAAACACCATATATTTT. Residues: CASNSLGTRSGNTIYF.

The chain combines TRBV5-6 with TRBJ1-1; 7 bases are shared with TRBD1. V was clipped by 0 bases and J by 4 bases; unmatched bases: 9. CDR1 and CDR2 (germline): SGHDT, YYEEEE. The length of the CDR3 is 16 residues. The CDR3 loop is CASSLARGQRATEAFF. In DNA, the CDR3 is TGTGCCAGCAGCTTGGCCAGGGGACAGCGGGCCACTGAAGCTTTCTTT.

The chain is built from TRBV2 and TRBJ2-7, with 13 bases identical to TRBD2. The V segment lost 6 bases and the J segment 6 bases; nucleotides outside the gene matches: 8. CDR3 length equals 15 residues. Germline loops: CDR1 SNHLY, CDR2 FYNNEI. Here the CDR3 reads CASRRLAGGPLEQYF. Written as DNA, the CDR3 is TGTGCCAGCAGAAGACTAGCGGGGGGCCCCCTCGAGCAGTACTTC.

The CDR3 nucleotides read TGTGCCAGCAGTGAGGGGGGGACAGGACTCTACGAGCAGTACTTC. Translating it yields CASSEGGTGLYEQYF. The chain uses TRBV25-1 and TRBJ2-7; maybe TRBD1 (8 bases). This CDR3 contains 15 residues. Deletions cut 3 bases from V and 3 bases from J, with 15 bases between. CDR1 and CDR2 (germline): MGHDK, SYGVNS.

The genes are TRBV6-5 and TRBJ1-3; TRBD1 aligns across 9 bases. Germline CDR1 and CDR2: MNHEY and SVGAGI. The junction had 8 bases not matched to a gene; V was cut back by 4 bases and J by 4 bases. The CDR3 totals 16 residues. This chain's CDR3 is CASSSWDREGGNTIYF. In nucleotides, the CDR3 is TGTGCCAGCAGTTCTTGGGACAGGGAGGGCGGAAACACCATATATTTT.

The chain uses TRBV2 and TRBJ2-7, with D perhaps matching TRBD1 (6 bases). The CDR3 consists of 14 residues. Trimming left V 2 bases short and J 3 bases short, with 11 bases between. Germline lookup yields CDR1 SNHLY and CDR2 FYNNEI. CDR3: CASSELGTNYEQYF. The CDR3 nucleotides read TGTGCCAGCAGTGAACTCGGGACAAACTACGAGCAGTACTTC. The full variable domain, its missing parts supplied by reference TRBV2 and TRBJ2-7, is EPEVTQTPSHQVTQMGQEVILRCVPISNHLYFYWYRQILGQKVEFLVSFYNNEISEKSEIFDDQFSVERPDGSNFTLKIRSTKLEDSAMYFCASSELGTNYEQYFGPGTRLTVT.

The rearrangement joins TRBV10-3 to TRBJ1-1, with 7 bases aligning to TRBD1. V lost 7 bases to trimming and J lost 5 bases; unmatched junction nucleotides: 10. The CDR3 covers 14 residues. CDR1 is ENHRY, CDR2 SYGVKD, per germline. CDR3 nucleotides: TGTGCCATCACCGAAAATACAGGGGAGACTGAAGCTTTCTTT. This encodes CAITENTGETEAFF.

This sequence joins TRBV28 and TRBJ2-3; the D gene is possibly TRBD1 (6 bases). Germline loops: CDR1 MDHEN, CDR2 SYDVKM. Trimming cost V 9 bases and J 7 bases, with 20 bases left between them. This CDR3 comprises 14 residues. CDR3: CASGLGQVINTQYF. The CDR3 coding sequence is TGTGCCAGTGGACTGGGACAAGTAATAAATACGCAGTATTTT.

CDR3 coding DNA: TGCGCCAGCAGTGAAGGGGCGGCGGGGCCTCAAGAGACCCAGTACTTC. As protein: CASSEGAAGPQETQYF. This chain joins TRBV10-2 and TRBJ2-5, with a weak D call TRBD2 (6 bases). CDR3 length: 16 amino acids. Trimming pared 3 bases from V and 2 bases from J, leaving 16 bases between. From germline, CDR1 is WSHSY and CDR2 SAAADI.

V usage is TRBV12-3 or TRBV12-4 and J usage is TRBJ1-1; weak D call: TRBD1 (6 bases). Deletions cut 8 bases from V and 2 bases from J, with 12 bases between. There are 13 residues in the CDR3. The CDR3 reads CASGGRGNTEAFF. CDR3 coding DNA: TGTGCCAGCGGTGGCAGGGGTAACACTGAAGCTTTCTTT.

The chain is built from TRBV28 and TRBJ2-2; a weak D match, TRBD1 (6 bases). The V gene's germline CDR1 is MDHEN and CDR2 SYDVKM. Trimming stripped 7 bases from V and 7 bases from J, with 7 bases between. CDR3 length equals 11 residues. CDR3 in amino acids: CASTQGGELFF. DNA of the CDR3: TGTGCCAGCACACAGGGCGGGGAGCTGTTTTTT.

The chain combines TRBV6-5 with TRBJ1-2, with D possibly TRBD1 on 5 matching bases. Trimming left V 2 bases short and J 8 bases short, with 12 bases between. The length of the CDR3 is 13 residues. Germline CDR1 and CDR2: MNHEY and SVGAGI. For the CDR3, the DNA is TGTGCCAGCAGTTACGCGACAGTGGAAGGCTACACCTTC. Translated, it gives CASSYATVEGYTF.

The chain uses TRBV19 and TRBJ1-5, with TRBD1 as a possible D gene (6 bases). Trimming pared 6 bases from V and 4 bases from J, leaving 16 bases between. The germline V gene has CDR1 LNHDA and CDR2 SQIVND (reference sequence). The CDR3 totals 15 residues. CDR3 residues: CASREGTGFNQPQHF. The CDR3 bases are TGTGCCAGTAGGGAAGGAACAGGGTTTAATCAGCCCCAGCATTTT.

The rearrangement joins TRBV29-1 to TRBJ2-2, with 7 bases that match TRBD1. Germline V gene lookup returns CDR1 SQVTM and CDR2 ANQGSEA. The CDR3 runs to 14 residues. Trimming at V came to 7 bases and at J to 1 base, leaving 6 bases not matched to a gene. CDR3 DNA: TGCAGCGGACGACAGGGCCTGAACACCGGGGAGCTGTTTTTT. This translates into CSGRQGLNTGELFF.